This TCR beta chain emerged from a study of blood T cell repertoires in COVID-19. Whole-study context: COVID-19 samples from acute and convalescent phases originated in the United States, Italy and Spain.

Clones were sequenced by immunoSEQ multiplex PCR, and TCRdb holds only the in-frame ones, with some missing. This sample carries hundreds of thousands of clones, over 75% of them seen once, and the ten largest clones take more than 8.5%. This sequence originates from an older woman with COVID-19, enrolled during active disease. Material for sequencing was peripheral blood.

DNA of the CDR3: TGTGCCTGGAGTGTAATACAGGGGGGAAAGAACACTGAAGCTTTCTTT. Its translation: CAWSVIQGGKNTEAFF. This chain connects TRBV30 to TRBJ1-1; 8 positions agree with TRBD1. After removal of 0 bases from V and 1 base from J, the junction contained 7 bases not matched to a gene. The V gene's germline CDR1 is GTSNPN and CDR2 SVGIG (reference sequence). The CDR3 spans 16 residues.